The T cell receptor beta chain described here comes from a study of T cell changes during pregnancy in multiple sclerosis (dated 2019 in TCRdb). With respect to the entire study: The study looked at changes in the T cell repertoire across pregnancy in women with multiple sclerosis.

Libraries were made using the immunoSEQ multiplex PCR assay. TCRdb obtained this table from immuneACCESS and retained in-frame rearrangements with V and J assigned. These tables miss some clones; where compared with another copy, unresolved V genes account for less than half of the shortfall, and the remainder is unexplained. The sample table shows 35,000 to 45,000 clones, and 85% to 90% are seen once. The ten largest clones capture roughly 0.57% of the sample. As for this clone: Its antigen is currently not known. The input lacks base qualities; no much larger clone sits a single base away.

CDR1 and CDR2 are read off the germline V gene (reference sequence) as DFQATT and SNEGSKA. V was cut back by 0 bases and J by 9 bases, leaving a gap of 5 bases between them. Including cysteine and phenylalanine, the CDR3 has 11 amino acids. Just CDR3 DNA is preserved here, 33 bases in frame from base 1. The material sequenced was CD4+ T cells from peripheral blood mononuclear cells, taken in the first trimester of pregnancy. The rearrangement joined TRBV20-1 to TRBJ1-4; no D gene is confidently identified. The sequence derives from a female donor with multiple sclerosis, enrolled in a pregnancy study. CDR3 region: CSARDQKKLFF. The bases are TGCAGTGCTAGAGATCAGAAAAAACTGTTTTTT.